Listed below are T cell receptor beta chains from one sample, sequenced in a study of shared clonotypes between healthy human individuals. This table comes from immunoSEQ multiplex PCR, and its TCRdb copy is limited to in-frame clones, with some not included. This sample has approximately 1.5 million clones, with just under 99% found just once. The sequenced sample was naive CD4+ T cells sorted from blood. These receptors were obtained from a man aged 25 to 40 in good health. The conserved cysteine and the conserved F or W are not part of the CDR3 here.

v_call	j_call	cdr3_aa
TRBV14	TRBJ2-6	ASSQGSGANVLT
TRBV5-4	TRBJ2-2	ASSPGLAGGELF
TRBV18	TRBJ2-7	ASSPTGYEQY
TRBV6-1	TRBJ1-1	ASRTGRNTEAF
TRBV11-3	TRBJ2-1	ASSIQRELEQF
TRBV5-1	TRBJ2-7	ASSGKLGGSYEQY
TRBV19	TRBJ2-3	ASSITAGASTDTQY
TRBV5-4	TRBJ2-7	ASSPTSGTYEQY
TRBV11-2	TRBJ2-2	ASSLGDRHTGELF
TRBV25-1	TRBJ1-4	ASSEGSRDDEKLF
TRBV27	TRBJ2-7	ASSLSMLRGRLYEQY
TRBV4-1	TRBJ1-1	ASSQDRSTNWEVAEAF
TRBV5-1	TRBJ2-4	ASSLWRGGNIQY
TRBV6-1	TRBJ2-7	ASSAQGASYEQY
TRBV5-1	TRBJ2-7	ASSMWDSSYEQY
TRBV18	TRBJ2-5	ASSPLAGDQETQY
TRBV5-4	TRBJ2-1	ASRSGLAGGSSYNEQF
TRBV18	TRBJ1-2	ASSPEAAYGYT
TRBV7-9	TRBJ2-3	ASSLATSRRGTDTQY
TRBV5-1	TRBJ1-1	ASSPRAGDTEAF
TRBV9	TRBJ2-2	ASRRQGLDTGELF
TRBV6-1	TRBJ2-3	ASLSADTQY
TRBV5-1	TRBJ2-2	ASSLTGSNTGELF
TRBV6-1	TRBJ1-1	ASSELPTGGSWNTEAF
TRBV6-1	TRBJ2-1	ASSEALGGRYNEQF
TRBV11-2	TRBJ2-7	ASSFGVAVSYEQY
TRBV28	TRBJ2-1	ASKLAGGTTYNEQF
TRBV27	TRBJ1-3	ASGPNRGPASGNTIY
TRBV19	TRBJ2-3	ASAKRTSGTDTQY
TRBV7-9	TRBJ1-4	ASSHLPGQGDEKLF
TRBV18	TRBJ2-5	ASSELPADKETQY
TRBV21-1	TRBJ2-1	ASSKTRTGPEPGQGEKSEQF
TRBV11-2	TRBJ2-7	ASSLDRASGSSYEQY
TRBV9	TRBJ2-2	ASSPFPGGPTNTGELF
TRBV5-1	TRBJ2-5	ASSPSSRLETQY
TRBV7-2	TRBJ2-5	ASSLGSGRFETQY
TRBV5-4	TRBJ2-7	ASSADRGREQY
TRBV5-1	TRBJ1-1	ASSVNRATEAF
TRBV9	TRBJ2-1	ASSVAPGGGYNEQF
TRBV25-1	TRBJ2-5	ASSESFGAGETQY
TRBV20-1	TRBJ1-2	SARVNYGYT
TRBV5-1	TRBJ2-1	ASSLAYEQF
TRBV30	TRBJ1-1	AWSDRDQKIVGPEAF
TRBV29-1	TRBJ2-6	SVGGSERGANVLT
TRBV5-1	TRBJ2-2	ASSLGVAGTGELF
TRBV19	TRBJ1-1	ASSIAADEAF
TRBV6-5	TRBJ2-7	ASSYSGQGYQEQY
TRBV7-2	TRBJ2-3	ASSLGVDTQY
TRBV27	TRBJ2-7	ASSLRAGTTYEQY
TRBV9	TRBJ1-5	ASSVRLDQPQH
TRBV7-2	TRBJ2-7	ASSSPTSGRANYEQY
TRBV28	TRBJ1-5	ASSSRTAMNNQPQH
TRBV29-1	TRBJ2-2	SAGTMGRAGTGELF